What follows are 26 T cell receptor beta chains derived from one specimen sequenced in a study of blood T cell repertoires in COVID-19. Libraries were prepared by immunoSEQ multiplex PCR; TCRdb keeps only in-frame clonotypes and omits some of them. The data contain some 240,000 clones, approximately 84% of them singletons. The sample comprised PBMCs or T cells enriched from blood (not recorded which). The receptors shown here come from a man aged 50-60 years who had recovered from COVID-19.

V and J are TRBV7-2 and TRBJ2-7, with TRBD1 matching over 12 bases. The J segment lost 6 bases and the V segment lost 1 base, leaving 7 bases of the junction unmatched. The CDR3 runs 16 residues. Germline V gene data show CDR1 as SGHTA and CDR2 as FQGNSA. CDR3: CASSLGIRDRGPEQYF. In nucleotides, the CDR3 is TGTGCCAGCAGCTTAGGAATCCGGGACAGGGGGCCCGAGCAGTACTTC. The complete variable domain, with remaining parts taken from reference TRBV7-2 and TRBJ2-7, reads GAGVSQSPSNKVTEKGKDVELRCDPISGHTALYWYRQSLGQGLEFLIYFQGNSAPDKSGLPSDRFSAERTGGSVSTLTIQRTQQEDSAVYLCASSLGIRDRGPEQYFGPGTRLTVT.

This clone was seen at least ten times. The chain has TRBV6-1 and TRBJ2-7; TRBD1 matches at 7 bases. This CDR3 has 14 residues. Losses at the gene ends were 2 bases for V and 4 bases for J; bases not matched to a gene: 5. Germline V gene lookup returns CDR1 MNHNS and CDR2 SASEGT. The CDR3 DNA reads TGTGCCAGCAGTGAATGGACAGGTCAATACGAGCAGTACTTC. Protein: CASSEWTGQYEQYF.

The rearrangement joins TRBV7-9 to TRBJ2-7; D possibly corresponds to TRBD1 (6 bases). The germline V gene has CDR1 SEHNR and CDR2 FQNEAQ (reference sequence). CDR3 size: 14 residues. The V end lost 0 bases, the J end lost 3 bases, and 9 bases lay between the germline ends. CDR3 amino acids: CASSLARGGYEQYF. The DNA of the CDR3 is TGTGCCAGCAGCTTAGCGAGAGGGGGCTACGAGCAGTACTTC.

In its sample, this clone was seen a few times. This chain links TRBV27 with TRBJ1-2; 11 bases agree with TRBD1. Germline V gives CDR1 MNHEY, CDR2 SMNVEV (reference sequence). CDR3 size: 19 residues. The ends lost 5 bases at V and 7 bases at J; junction bases unmatched: 21. CDR3 DNA: TGTGCCAGCAGTCTTAGCCCTCTTCCAAGGGACAGGGGGTCAGGTGGCTACACCTTC. This encodes CASSLSPLPRDRGSGGYTF.

The genes are TRBV30 and TRBJ2-3; 7 bases map to TRBD2. The CDR3 covers 14 residues. V was pared by 2 bases and J by 7 bases, with 9 bases of the junction left unmatched. CDR1 and CDR2 (germline): GTSNPN, SVGIG (reference sequence). CDR3 bases: TGTGCCTGGAGTACTAGCGTCGAATACCATACGCAGTATTTT. Translated: CAWSTSVEYHTQYF.

The rearrangement links TRBV4-3 to TRBJ1-6, with D perhaps matching TRBD1 (6 bases). The CDR3 sequence is 16 residues long. Germline V lookup: CDR1 LGHNA, CDR2 YSLEER. Trimming removed 3 bases from V and 9 bases from J, with 18 bases in between. The CDR3 loop reads CASSQGGPGIGSPLHF. Written as DNA, the CDR3 is TGCGCCAGCAGCCAGGGGGGGCCAGGGATCGGTTCACCCCTCCACTTT.

The chain joins TRBV9 to TRBJ1-3, with TRBD1 identical over 8 bases. The CDR3 length is 16 residues. Germline V CDR1 and CDR2: SGDLS, YYNGEE. After removal of 3 bases from V and 8 bases from J, the junction contained 13 bases not matched to a gene. The CDR3 is CASSEHLSGGAYTIYF. CDR3 coding DNA: TGTGCCAGCAGCGAGCACTTATCAGGGGGCGCGTACACCATATATTTT.

The rearrangement joins TRBV28 to TRBJ1-5; no definite D call. Germline lookup yields CDR1 MDHEN and CDR2 SYDVKM. V dropped 1 base and J dropped 1 base, with 11 bases sitting between them. The CDR3 loop spans 16 amino acids. DNA for the CDR3: TGTGCCAGCAGTTTATTGTCGGGGTTGAGCAATCAGCCCCAGCATTTT. The encoded protein is CASSLLSGLSNQPQHF.

The sample holds one count of this clone. The CDR3 sequence: CASSPGTGSYGYTF. For the CDR3, the DNA is TGTGCCAGCAGCCCCGGGACAGGGAGCTATGGCTACACCTTC. V gene TRBV7-9 combines with J gene TRBJ1-2; 9 nucleotides align to TRBD1. CDR3 length: 14 amino acids. V lost 5 bases, J lost 4 bases, and 5 bases stayed unmatched. CDR1 and CDR2 (germline): SEHNR, FQNEAQ (reference sequence).

The genes are TRBV30 and TRBJ2-5; 9 nucleotides agree with TRBD2. Germline trimming cut 7 bases from V and 4 bases from J; bases unmatched to any gene: 10. Germline V gives CDR1 GTSNPN, CDR2 SVGIG (reference sequence). CDR3 size: 14 residues. DNA of the CDR3: TGTGCCTCCAGGTGCGGGAGGGCCCGAGAGACCCAGTACTTC. This sequence encodes CASRCGRARETQYF.

The chain combines TRBV27 with TRBJ2-1, with D possibly being TRBD1 (7 bases). Germline V gives CDR1 MNHEY, CDR2 SMNVEV (reference sequence). The CDR3 contains 15 residues. Trimming took 3 bases from V and 3 from J, leaving 12 bases between them. The CDR3 DNA reads as TGTGCCAGCAGTTTCCAGGGGGGTATCTACAATGAGCAGTTCTTC. Its translation is CASSFQGGIYNEQFF.

The CDR3 region has the DNA TGTGCCAGCAGCTTGGATCCGGGACAGTCAAGCACAGATACGCAGTATTTT. Its translation: CASSLDPGQSSTDTQYF. The chain combines TRBV5-4 with TRBJ2-3; 7 bases match TRBD1. V lost 0 bases, J lost 0 bases, and 7 bases stayed unmatched. The CDR3 is made up of 17 amino acids. The germline gives CDR1 SGHNT, CDR2 YYREEE (reference sequence).

The chain links TRBV10-3 to TRBJ1-1; D is unresolved. The germline gives CDR1 ENHRY, CDR2 SYGVKD. This CDR3 is built from 14 residues. V lost 4 bases and J lost 0, with 9 bases in between. CDR3 residues: CAISVRELNTEAFF. Written as DNA, the CDR3 is TGTGCCATCAGTGTTCGGGAGTTGAACACTGAAGCTTTCTTT.

This clone was recorded only once. The J gene is TRBJ1-2, the V gene TRBV5-1; 8 bases are a match to TRBD1. CDR1 and CDR2 from the germline V gene are SGHRS and YFSETQ. With V trimmed by 0 bases and J by 3 bases, 1 base remained unmatched. The CDR3 length is 14 residues. The CDR3 DNA reads TGCGCCAGCAGCTTGGTACAGGGGGACTATGGCTACACCTTC. Residues: CASSLVQGDYGYTF. Variable domain in full (rest from reference TRBV5-1 and TRBJ1-2): KAGVTQTPRYLIKTRGQQVTLSCSPISGHRSVSWYQQTPGQGLQFLFEYFSETQRNKGNFPGRFSGRQFSNSRSEMNVSTLELGDSALYLCASSLVQGDYGYTFGSGTRLTVV.

V and J are TRBV4-3 and TRBJ1-2, with 9 bases fitting TRBD1. V trimming: 0 bases; J trimming: 8 bases; junction bases outside the gene matches: 4. CDR1 LGHNA and CDR2 YSLEER come from the germline V gene. This CDR3 comprises 14 residues. This chain's CDR3 is CASSQDNRGQGYTF. The CDR3 region has the DNA TGCGCCAGCAGCCAAGATAACAGGGGGCAGGGCTACACCTTC.

The chain recombines TRBV7-9 with TRBJ1-2; 9 bases are shared with TRBD1. The CDR3 totals 15 residues. The V gene end was trimmed by 5 bases and the J gene end by 10 bases; junction bases not matched to a gene: 14. From germline, CDR1 is SEHNR and CDR2 FQNEAQ (reference sequence). The CDR3 loop is CASSLDSWDRAAYTF. Written as DNA, the CDR3 is TGTGCCAGCAGCCTAGATAGCTGGGACAGGGCTGCCTACACCTTC.

This chain connects TRBV6-5 to TRBJ2-1; 9 bases fit TRBD2. The germline gives CDR1 MNHEY, CDR2 SVGAGI. The CDR3 contains 15 residues. After removal of 4 bases from V and 5 bases from J, the junction contained 6 bases not matched to a gene. In DNA, the CDR3 is TGTGCCAGCAGTTTAGGACGCGGGAGGGACAATGAGCAGTTCTTC. This codes for CASSLGRGRDNEQFF.

V and J are TRBV10-3 and TRBJ1-1, with 8 bases identical to TRBD1. CDR3 length: 14 residues. J lost 5 bases, V lost 2 bases, and 4 bases had no gene match. CDR1 and CDR2 from the germline V gene are ENHRY and SYGVKD. CDR3 DNA sequence: TGTGCCATCAGTGAGCAGGGGGCAAAAACTGAAGCTTTCTTT. Protein: CAISEQGAKTEAFF.

Only a few counts were recorded for this clone. The chain combines TRBV12-5 with TRBJ2-7; TRBD1 is a possible D gene (7 bases). V lost 1 base and J lost 4, with 11 bases in between. Germline lookup yields CDR1 LGHNT and CDR2 FRNRAP. This CDR3 contains 14 residues. CDR3: CASGLGAGGYEQYF. Here the CDR3 DNA reads TGTGCTAGTGGTTTGGGGGCAGGGGGGTACGAGCAGTACTTC.

The J gene is TRBJ1-5, the V gene TRBV13; D not certain. Trimming cost V 3 bases and J 4 bases, with 4 bases left between them. The CDR3 covers 12 residues. Germline V gene lookup returns CDR1 PRHDT and CDR2 FYEKMQ (reference sequence). The CDR3 protein is CASSLSNQPQHF. The CDR3 nucleotides read TGTGCCAGCAGCTTGTCAAATCAGCCCCAGCATTTT.

V usage is TRBV3-1 (or the pseudogene TRBV3-2) and J usage is TRBJ1-2; the match to TRBD1 covers 11 bases. Germline values: CDR1 LGHDT, CDR2 YNNKEL (reference sequence). This CDR3 is built from 16 residues. With V trimmed by 1 base and J by 4 bases, 5 bases remained unmatched. CDR3 coding DNA: TGTGCCAGCAGCCAAGTGGGGACAGGGGGAAGCTATGGCTACACCTTC. Protein: CASSQVGTGGSYGYTF.

This chain links TRBV21-1 with TRBJ1-5. TRBV21-1 is an annotated pseudogene. The CDR3 has 17 residues. For the CDR3, the DNA is TGTGCCAGCAGCAAACGGGGGGGACATGAGGACTGTCAGCCCCAGCATTTT. It codes for CASSKRGGHEDCQPQHF.

The V gene is TRBV2, the J gene TRBJ2-5, with a possible D match to TRBD2 (5 bases). This CDR3 spans 13 amino acids. Germline V lookup: CDR1 SNHLY, CDR2 FYNNEI. Trimming removed 6 bases from V and 4 bases from J, with 12 bases in between. This CDR3 reads CASRVGLRETQYF. The CDR3 DNA follows: TGTGCCAGCAGGGTTGGACTGAGAGAGACCCAGTACTTC.

This clone was seen only once. This chain links TRBV6-1 with TRBJ1-6; D is uncertain. In germline, CDR1 is MNHNS, CDR2 SASEGT. This CDR3 has 16 amino acids. V lost 4 bases and J lost 0, with 10 bases in between. CDR3 loop: CASSALRASYNSPLHF. CDR3 coding DNA: TGTGCCAGCAGTGCTTTGAGAGCCTCCTATAATTCACCCCTCCACTTT.

This rearrangement joins TRBV11-2 to TRBJ1-2; D gene uncertain. Looked up from germline, CDR1 is SGHAT and CDR2 is FQNNGV. The CDR3 runs to 13 residues. With 3 bases removed from V and 3 bases from J, the gap between germline ends came to 8 bases. As DNA, the CDR3 is TGTGCCAGCAGCTTTGAAAACTACTATGGCTACACCTTC. This encodes CASSFENYYGYTF.

The CDR3 DNA reads TGTGCCACCAGCAGTCCTTGGAAAGGAAGGGGTGAGCAGTTCTTC. It specifies CATSSPWKGRGEQFF. The chain links TRBV15 to TRBJ2-1; D possibly corresponds to TRBD1 (5 bases). V was cut by 3 bases and J by 9 bases, with 18 bases left in between. Germline V CDR1 and CDR2: LNHNV, YYDKDF (reference sequence). The CDR3 is 15 amino acids.